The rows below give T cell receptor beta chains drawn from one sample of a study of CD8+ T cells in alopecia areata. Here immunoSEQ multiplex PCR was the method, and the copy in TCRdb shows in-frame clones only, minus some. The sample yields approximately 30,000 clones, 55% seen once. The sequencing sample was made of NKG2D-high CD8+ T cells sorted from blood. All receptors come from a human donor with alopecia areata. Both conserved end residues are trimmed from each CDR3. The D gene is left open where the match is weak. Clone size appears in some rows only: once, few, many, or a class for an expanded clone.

cdr3_aa: ASSYAFPEYEQY
clone_size: .
v_call: TRBV7-2
j_call: TRBJ2-7
d_call: .

cdr3_aa: ASSSGQGKADTQY
clone_size: .
v_call: TRBV7-9
j_call: TRBJ2-3
d_call: TRBD1

cdr3_aa: ASSPLSGDEQF
clone_size: .
v_call: TRBV5-4
j_call: TRBJ2-1
d_call: TRBD2

cdr3_aa: ASSQEPGQGLSEQY
clone_size: .
v_call: TRBV4-3
j_call: TRBJ2-7
d_call: TRBD1

cdr3_aa: ASAMWGGTGELF
clone_size: .
v_call: TRBV27
j_call: TRBJ2-2
d_call: TRBD2

cdr3_aa: ATSILGGYEQY
clone_size: few
v_call: TRBV15
j_call: TRBJ2-7
d_call: .

cdr3_aa: ASSYLTGGGEAF
clone_size: few
v_call: TRBV6-5
j_call: TRBJ1-1
d_call: TRBD1

cdr3_aa: ASSPRDRGKDYGYT
clone_size: few
v_call: TRBV7-9
j_call: TRBJ1-2
d_call: TRBD1

cdr3_aa: ASSDILGKSSYNEQF
clone_size: .
v_call: TRBV2
j_call: TRBJ2-1
d_call: .

cdr3_aa: ASSLSGIDEQF
clone_size: few
v_call: TRBV5-6
j_call: TRBJ2-1
d_call: .

cdr3_aa: ASSSLTGVNTEAF
clone_size: .
v_call: TRBV27
j_call: TRBJ1-1
d_call: TRBD1

cdr3_aa: ASSLVERGLAGEQY
clone_size: .
v_call: TRBV7-8
j_call: TRBJ2-7
d_call: TRBD2

cdr3_aa: ASSPRTGGYT
clone_size: many
v_call: TRBV7-9
j_call: TRBJ1-2
d_call: TRBD1

cdr3_aa: ASSPNTEAF
clone_size: .
v_call: TRBV2
j_call: TRBJ1-1
d_call: .

cdr3_aa: ASSQDLGGAAYEQY
clone_size: .
v_call: TRBV4-3
j_call: TRBJ2-7
d_call: .

cdr3_aa: ASSGTSGDKYNEQF
clone_size: .
v_call: TRBV7-9
j_call: TRBJ2-1
d_call: TRBD2

cdr3_aa: ASGLTQTSGRQRSDTQY
clone_size: .
v_call: TRBV12-5
j_call: TRBJ2-3
d_call: TRBD2

cdr3_aa: ASSPNQGYEQY
clone_size: .
v_call: TRBV9
j_call: TRBJ2-7
d_call: .

cdr3_aa: ASSSLAGAATDTQY
clone_size: .
v_call: TRBV2
j_call: TRBJ2-3
d_call: TRBD2

cdr3_aa: ASSIAWRETQY
clone_size: .
v_call: TRBV19
j_call: TRBJ2-5
d_call: .

cdr3_aa: ASSLVWYEQY
clone_size: .
v_call: TRBV5-1
j_call: TRBJ2-7
d_call: .

cdr3_aa: ASSYAGGNEKLF
clone_size: once
v_call: TRBV6-5
j_call: TRBJ1-4
d_call: TRBD1

cdr3_aa: ASSILAGGLNEQF
clone_size: .
v_call: TRBV7-3
j_call: TRBJ2-1
d_call: TRBD2

cdr3_aa: ASSLDRRGPADTQY
clone_size: few
v_call: TRBV11-2
j_call: TRBJ2-3
d_call: .

cdr3_aa: ASSLDPGELF
clone_size: .
v_call: TRBV7-9
j_call: TRBJ2-2
d_call: .

cdr3_aa: ASSMSSRPLH
clone_size: .
v_call: TRBV27
j_call: TRBJ1-6
d_call: .

cdr3_aa: ASSSTSGVNNEQF
clone_size: .
v_call: TRBV5-1
j_call: TRBJ2-1
d_call: TRBD2

cdr3_aa: ASSPGRLEQY
clone_size: .
v_call: TRBV28
j_call: TRBJ2-7
d_call: .

cdr3_aa: ASSEDIEQF
clone_size: few
v_call: TRBV10-2
j_call: TRBJ2-1
d_call: .

cdr3_aa: ASSQDLENTIY
clone_size: few
v_call: TRBV4-3
j_call: TRBJ1-3
d_call: .

cdr3_aa: ASSPPERLAGGPYNEQF
clone_size: .
v_call: TRBV5-1
j_call: TRBJ2-1
d_call: TRBD2

cdr3_aa: ASSLSQTSYEQY
clone_size: .
v_call: TRBV7-6
j_call: TRBJ2-7
d_call: .

cdr3_aa: AIREDSNQPQH
clone_size: .
v_call: TRBV10-3
j_call: TRBJ1-5
d_call: .

cdr3_aa: ASSQVRDQPQH
clone_size: .
v_call: TRBV4-1
j_call: TRBJ1-5
d_call: .

cdr3_aa: ASSQDVVRPGATNEKLF
clone_size: few
v_call: TRBV4-3
j_call: TRBJ1-4
d_call: .

cdr3_aa: SVGQANTGELF
clone_size: few
v_call: TRBV29-1
j_call: TRBJ2-2
d_call: .

cdr3_aa: ASSLTSGRPDEQY
clone_size: .
v_call: TRBV7-2
j_call: TRBJ2-7
d_call: TRBD2

cdr3_aa: ASSTGGALHEQF
clone_size: .
v_call: TRBV5-8
j_call: TRBJ2-1
d_call: .

cdr3_aa: ASSFSRTGTYEQY
clone_size: .
v_call: TRBV13
j_call: TRBJ2-7
d_call: TRBD1

cdr3_aa: ASSPQGLTGELF
clone_size: .
v_call: TRBV27
j_call: TRBJ2-2
d_call: .

cdr3_aa: ASWGQGAYEQY
clone_size: .
v_call: TRBV25-1
j_call: TRBJ2-7
d_call: TRBD1

cdr3_aa: ASSPYRETGFSYEQY
clone_size: .
v_call: TRBV7-9
j_call: TRBJ2-7
d_call: .

cdr3_aa: ASSAGLAGANEQF
clone_size: .
v_call: TRBV7-2
j_call: TRBJ2-1
d_call: TRBD2

cdr3_aa: ASSSIPGQGLNEQF
clone_size: .
v_call: TRBV7-9
j_call: TRBJ2-1
d_call: TRBD1

cdr3_aa: ASSLGQGAYEQY
clone_size: .
v_call: TRBV5-1
j_call: TRBJ2-7
d_call: TRBD1

cdr3_aa: ASSPFGVQTGANTEAF
clone_size: .
v_call: TRBV11-2
j_call: TRBJ1-1
d_call: TRBD1

cdr3_aa: ASSFPGPAYEQY
clone_size: .
v_call: TRBV28
j_call: TRBJ2-7
d_call: .

cdr3_aa: ASSSRDSLEEAF
clone_size: .
v_call: TRBV11-3
j_call: TRBJ1-1
d_call: .

cdr3_aa: ASSLRQVPGDTQY
clone_size: few
v_call: TRBV5-1
j_call: TRBJ2-3
d_call: .

cdr3_aa: ASSIAFGGQPQH
clone_size: .
v_call: TRBV19
j_call: TRBJ1-5
d_call: .

cdr3_aa: ATGQGAGEQY
clone_size: .
v_call: TRBV25-1
j_call: TRBJ2-7
d_call: TRBD1

cdr3_aa: ASSLYGWVKY
clone_size: .
v_call: TRBV7-9
j_call: TRBJ2-7
d_call: .

cdr3_aa: SVVIRTIDGYT
clone_size: .
v_call: TRBV29-1
j_call: TRBJ1-2
d_call: .

cdr3_aa: SVIWGGIGYGYT
clone_size: .
v_call: TRBV29-1
j_call: TRBJ1-2
d_call: .

cdr3_aa: ASSLATSGGACYEQY
clone_size: .
v_call: TRBV5-7
j_call: TRBJ2-7
d_call: TRBD2

cdr3_aa: ASSYLGRSQGETQY
clone_size: .
v_call: TRBV7-9
j_call: TRBJ2-5
d_call: .

cdr3_aa: ASSYVGGGYT
clone_size: .
v_call: TRBV6-1
j_call: TRBJ1-2
d_call: .

cdr3_aa: ASSSGLGYEQY
clone_size: .
v_call: TRBV27
j_call: TRBJ2-7
d_call: .